These 11 T cell receptor beta chains were all obtained from the same sample, sequenced in a study. Each CDR3 protein gets one entry after TCRdb re-called the 5' RACE reads with MiXCR. This table holds approximately 8,200 distinct CDR3 sequences, 65% to 70% found once. The source material was tumor-infiltrating naive CD4+ T cells sorted from the breast tumor. The subset: naive CD4+ T cells, CD4+CD45RA+CD25-. These receptors were collected from a female donor with breast cancer.

The V call is TRBV7-2, the J call TRBJ2-7; D is ambiguous. V was trimmed by 1 base and J by 0 bases, leaving 10 bases between them. This CDR3 has 15 residues. Germline lookup yields CDR1 SGHTA and CDR2 FQGNSA. CDR3 DNA sequence: TGTGCCAGCAGCTTAGTTCCAGGAAGCTCCTACGAGCAGTACTTC. This translates into CASSLVPGSSYEQYF.

This clonotype came up a few times. The rearrangement uses TRBV10-3 and TRBJ2-3, with 8 bases aligning to TRBD2. Germline CDR1 reads ENHRY; CDR2 reads SYGVKD. The CDR3 length is 14 residues. V gave up 6 bases and J gave up 4 bases; unmatched junction bases: 6. The CDR3: CAISDRTSPDTQYF. The CDR3 DNA reads as TGTGCCATCAGCGACCGGACTAGCCCAGATACGCAGTATTTT.

The chain links TRBV5-1 to TRBJ2-7; D is unclear. The V gene lost 4 bases and the J gene lost 4 bases, with 9 bases spanning the gap. The CDR3 consists of 12 residues. Germline-derived CDR1 and CDR2 are SGHRS and YFSETQ. The CDR3 protein is CASSQNRYEQYF. CDR3 bases: TGCGCCAGCAGCCAAAATCGGTACGAGCAGTACTTC. Using reference TRBV5-1 and TRBJ2-7 for the parts outside the CDR3, the full variable domain is KAGVTQTPRYLIKTRGQQVTLSCSPISGHRSVSWYQQTPGQGLQFLFEYFSETQRNKGNFPGRFSGRQFSNSRSEMNVSTLELGDSALYLCASSQNRYEQYFGPGTRLTVT.

This clonotype has a single count. With a much larger clone just one base away, this may be a read error. The chain combines TRBV7-8 with TRBJ1-2; TRBD1 matches 8 bases. Germline CDR1 SGHVS, CDR2 FQNEAQ. The length of the CDR3 is 16 residues. For the CDR3, the DNA is TGTGCCAGCAGCTTAGCTCCCAGGGGGCAAGACTATGGCTGCACCTTC. Encoded protein: CASSLAPRGQDYGCTF.

This chain joins TRBV7-9 and TRBJ2-7, with unresolved D. The CDR3 covers 15 residues. The V end lost 5 bases, the J end lost 3 bases, and 17 bases lay between the germline ends. In germline, CDR1 is SEHNR, CDR2 FQNEAQ (reference sequence). CDR3 protein: CASSPEPPPLYEQYF. The CDR3 bases are TGTGCCAGCAGCCCTGAACCCCCCCCGCTCTACGAGCAGTACTTC. The full variable domain, its missing parts supplied by reference TRBV7-9 and TRBJ2-7, is DTGVSQNPRHKITKRGQNVTFRCDPISEHNRLYWYRQTLGQGPEFLTYFQNEAQLEKSRLLSDRFSAERPKGSFSTLEIQRTEQGDSAMYLCASSPEPPPLYEQYFGPGTRLTVT.

As for this clonotype: The junction shows a germline mismatch at one end, possibly a read error. The chain employs TRBV6-2 or TRBV6-3 and TRBJ1-3, with unresolved D. This CDR3 is built from 15 residues. Per germline, CDR1 MNHEY and CDR2 SVGEGT. The CDR3 sequence: CASILSVVDGDTIYF. DNA for the CDR3: TGTGCCAGCATCCTGAGTGTGGTGGATGGAGACACCATATATTTT.

Judged by abundance, this clonotype is large. The J gene is TRBJ2-3, the V gene TRBV4-2; the D gene is possibly TRBD1 (5 bases). Per germline, CDR1 LGHNA and CDR2 YNFKEQ. The CDR3 spans 15 residues. V was clipped by 1 base and J by 2 bases, with 10 bases between them. Here the CDR3 DNA reads TGTGCCAGCAGCCAAGGTGGGGCCAACACAGATACGCAGTATTTT. It codes for CASSQGGANTDTQYF.

Here the CDR3 reads CASTPGPGQGGETQYF. The CDR3 DNA is TGTGCCAGCACCCCCGGTCCCGGACAGGGGGGAGAGACCCAGTACTTC. The genes are TRBV7-2 and TRBJ2-5, with 10 bases aligning to TRBD1. This CDR3 contains 16 residues. Germline-derived CDR1 and CDR2 are SGHTA and FQGNSA. After removal of 7 bases from V and 4 bases from J, the junction contained 12 bases not matched to a gene.

The V gene is TRBV29-1, the J gene TRBJ1-1, with 8 bases that match TRBD1. Unmatched junction bases numbered 5, after V lost 5 bases and J lost 3 bases. This CDR3 comprises 13 residues. Germline V CDR1 and CDR2: SQVTM, ANQGSEA. CDR3 nucleotide sequence: TGCAGCGTTCGACAGGGGCACGACACTGAAGCTTTCTTT. Its protein product is CSVRQGHDTEAFF.

The rearrangement joins TRBV5-1 to TRBJ2-1; no reliable D call. This CDR3 is built from 11 residues. Germline CDR1 SGHRS, CDR2 YFSETQ. With 0 bases removed from V and 8 bases from J, the gap between germline ends came to 3 bases. The CDR3 region is CASSLADEQFF. The CDR3 nucleotides read TGCGCCAGCAGCTTGGCTGATGAGCAGTTCTTC. Looking up the rest from reference TRBV5-1 and TRBJ2-1 gives the full variable domain: KAGVTQTPRYLIKTRGQQVTLSCSPISGHRSVSWYQQTPGQGLQFLFEYFSETQRNKGNFPGRFSGRQFSNSRSEMNVSTLELGDSALYLCASSLADEQFFGPGTRLTVL.

The chain couples TRBV15 to TRBJ2-2, with TRBD1 matching 10 bases. The germline gives CDR1 LNHNV, CDR2 YYDKDF (reference sequence). V trimming: 3 bases; J trimming: 5 bases; junction bases outside the gene matches: 6. CDR3 length: 16 residues. Here the CDR3 DNA reads TGTGCCACCAGCAGGACAGGGGGCAGAGGGACCGGGGAGCTGTTTTTT. As protein: CATSRTGGRGTGELFF.